This T cell receptor (beta chain) was sequenced for a study of blood T cell repertoires in COVID-19. As for the study in general: The analysed material was cDNA or gDNA that came from T cells, B-cell-depleted T cells, or PBMCs.

Per the authors' pipeline: Reference gene primer amplification yielded estimated nucleated cell counts. Data came from immunoSEQ multiplex PCR; TCRdb stores just in-frame clones and leaves some out. That table is the source of V, J and clone size, and D and trimming were worked out from the DNA. The data hold some 72,000 clones, with about nine tenths observed a single time. V lost 3 bases to trimming and J lost 2 bases; unmatched junction nucleotides: 1. This CDR3 comprises 15 residues. Germline-derived CDR1 and CDR2 are MDHEN and SYDVKM. The chain is built from TRBV28 and TRBJ2-3; 11 bases are shared with TRBD1. The receptor's source is a man in his forties or fifties with active or convalescent COVID-19. The sequencing input was peripheral blood. The CDR3 coding sequence is TGTGCCAGCAGTTTGGGACAGGGGGTCACAGATACGCAGTATTTT. This gives the protein CASSLGQGVTDTQYF. Combining the CDR3 with reference TRBV28 and TRBJ2-3 gives the whole variable domain DVKVTQSSRYLVKRTGEKVFLECVQDMDHENMFWYRQDPGLGLRLIYFSYDVKMKEKGDIPEGYSVSREKKERFSLILESASTNQTSMYLCASSLGQGVTDTQYFGPGTRLTVL.